The sequence of this T cell receptor beta chain was determined in a study of regulatory T cells in long-lasting Graves disease. As regards this clonotype: Its antigen is unknown.

Time point reported: persistent/refractory GD, antithyroid drugs over 5 years with positive TRAb. The TCR library was prepared using RNA isolated from PBMCs. Germline V lookup: CDR1 MNHEY, CDR2 SMNVEV (reference sequence). The CDR3 is 15 amino acids. V was shortened by 3 bases and J by 2 bases, with 14 bases between the two germline ends. TCR beta libraries were built with iRepertoire HTBI primers and Arm-PCR of CDR3 regions. TCRdb re-called the multiplex PCR reads through MiXCR, storing one row per CDR3 protein. The table lists about 430,000 distinct CDR3 sequences, around a fifth of them singletons, with approximately 14% in the top ten. Study conclusions and caveats: Persistent cases favored TRBV28, TRBJ1-2 and TRBJ2-5.

This specimen was peripheral blood mononuclear cells (PBMCs), taken when the disease was refractory, from a patient treated with antithyroid drugs. The chain links TRBV27 to TRBJ2-7, with D perhaps TRBD2 (6 bases). The TCR was taken from a female donor with Graves disease. The CDR3 sequence: CASSFSYGGTYEQYF. For the CDR3, the DNA is TGTGCCAGCAGTTTCAGCTACGGGGGAACCTACGAGCAGTACTTC.